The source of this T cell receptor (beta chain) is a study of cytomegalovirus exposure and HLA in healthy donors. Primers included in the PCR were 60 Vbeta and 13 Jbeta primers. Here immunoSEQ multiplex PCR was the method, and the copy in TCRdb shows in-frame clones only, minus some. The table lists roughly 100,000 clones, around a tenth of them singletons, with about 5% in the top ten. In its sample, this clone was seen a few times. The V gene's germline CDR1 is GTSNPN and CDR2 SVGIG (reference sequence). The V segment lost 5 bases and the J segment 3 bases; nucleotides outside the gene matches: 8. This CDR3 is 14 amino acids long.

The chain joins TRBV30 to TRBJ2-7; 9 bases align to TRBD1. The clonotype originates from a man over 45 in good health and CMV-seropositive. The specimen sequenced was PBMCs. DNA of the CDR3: TGTGCCTGGCATTCCGGGACAGGGAGCTACGAGCAGTACTTC. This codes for CAWHSGTGSYEQYF.